This T cell receptor beta chain emerged from a study of post-analysis software for immune sequencing data. Prepared TCR beta cDNA libraries contained unique molecular identifiers. Via MiXCR, TCRdb re-called the PCR reads, giving one row per CDR3 protein. The data show 150,000 to 200,000 distinct CDR3 sequences, with under 40% seen just once and roughly 28% held by the top ten. This clonotype is termed medium-sized. The specimen comprised blood, sampled after autologous hematopoietic stem cell transplantation. This TCR was recovered from a girl aged 10-17 years with multiple sclerosis.

CDR3 residues: CASSLEGAAGQEGEQFF. DNA for the CDR3: TGTGCCAGCAGTTTAGAGGGCGCGGCAGGCCAGGAGGGTGAGCAGTTCTTC. The J gene is TRBJ2-1, the V gene TRBV28; a weak D match, TRBD2 (6 bases). Germline V gene lookup returns CDR1 MDHEN and CDR2 SYDVKM. This CDR3 has 17 residues. V lost 2 bases, J lost 9 bases, and 23 bases lay in between.